This T cell receptor (beta chain) was documented in a study of CD8 T cells in ankylosing spondylitis. Germline loops: CDR1 SGHRS, CDR2 YFSETQ. This CDR3 region has 19 residues. With V trimmed by 2 bases and J by 0 bases, 8 bases remained unmatched. As to this clonotype: Its antigen is as yet unknown.

Study-level results: A motif in TCR beta, a set of fewer than ten highly homologous variants, appeared characteristic of ankylosing spondylitis blood. Disease-associated clones were CD8+ and fairly uncommon in peripheral blood.

MiXCR was run by TCRdb on the 5' RACE reads, yielding one entry per CDR3 protein. The sample has about 400,000 distinct CDR3 sequences, about a fifth seen once; the top ten hold about 17%. The chain uses TRBV5-1 and TRBJ2-1; 13 bases line up with TRBD2. This sequence originates from a male donor with ankylosing spondylitis. Sequencing was carried out using blood, either unsorted or a sorted T cell fraction (not recorded which). CDR3 region: CASSFTGLAGISSYNEQFF. The DNA for the CDR3 is TGCGCCAGCAGCTTTACGGGACTAGCGGGGATAAGCTCCTACAATGAGCAGTTCTTC.